This T cell receptor (beta chain) was sequenced during a study of OX40 agonist ivuxolimab in advanced cancers. Generated by immunoSEQ multiplex PCR, the TCRdb table keeps only in-frame clones and is missing some. The sample includes more than 45,000 clones, roughly 94% of them seen just once. The study's findings and limits: What antigens the expanded peripheral T cells recognized was never established. Normalized expansion of T-cell clones was also low for some nonresponders. On average, CD8+ T cells showed a greater number of expanded clones than CD4+.

Concerning this clone itself: Its matching antigen is unknown.

The sequenced sample was CD4+ or CD8+ T cells sorted from blood, obtained in a trial of the OX40 agonist ivuxolimab. The receptor's source is an adult with an advanced solid tumor such as melanoma, head and neck, liver or kidney cancer.

CDR3 region: CASSATGLEAFF. Here the CDR3 DNA reads TGTGCCAGCAGCGCGACAGGTCTTGAAGCTTTCTTT. This chain connects TRBV9 to TRBJ1-1, with TRBD1 as a possible D gene (6 bases). The CDR3 totals 12 residues. Germline CDR1 and CDR2: SGDLS and YYNGEE. Trimming pared 3 bases from V and 7 bases from J, leaving 10 bases between.